This T cell receptor (beta chain) was retrieved from a study of CD8 T cells in ankylosing spondylitis (dated by TCRdb to about 2017). Context from the whole study: The study profiled T cell receptor beta repertoires in healthy donors and ankylosing spondylitis patients to find disease-linked TCR variants. In total, the full study cohort was made up of some 110 healthy donors and some 26 ankylosing spondylitis patients. Samples of peripheral blood were taken, and for ankylosing spondylitis patients, synovial fluid was collected as well.

About this clonotype itself: Its binding antigen is unknown. Within one base of it there is no much larger clone, and no base qualities were kept.

This sample was sequenced with an Illumina HiSeq 2500. Quantitative 5'-RACE with molecular barcodes was the method used to prepare the TCR beta libraries. Regarding the original processing steps: Disease-linked TCR variants were identified with a new computational method built on a probabilistic model of VDJ rearrangement. TCRdb reprocessed the public reads (quality trimming at Q25 with fastp, clone calling with MiXCR) and kept in-frame beta chains. Each entry is one CDR3 protein sequence, shown with its most common DNA and genes. These V and J calls originate from TCRdb's pipeline instead of the authors' own analysis. This sample has about 150,000 distinct CDR3 sequences in its table, and roughly 34% of those were observed once. 6% of the sample goes to the ten largest clones. Points the paper makes about the study in general: The disease-linked clones were reported as significantly enriched in matched synovial fluid samples from ankylosing spondylitis patients. A TCR beta motif of eight highly homologous amino acid variants appeared characteristic of blood from ankylosing spondylitis patients. Some motif variants had previously been reported in the synovial fluid and blood of reactive arthritis patients, which suggests shared mechanisms of disease initiation. The disease-linked clones had a CD8+ phenotype and were found at relatively low frequencies in peripheral blood.

The CDR3 goes from the cysteine to the phenylalanine over 12 residues. Only the CDR3 DNA stays, 36 bases, in frame from base 1. CDR1 and CDR2, looked up from the germline V gene, are SGHAT and FQNNGV. Trimming costs V 5 bases and J 5 bases, and their ends lie 7 bases apart. For each ankylosing spondylitis patient, the synovial fluid sample was matched to a blood sample from that same patient. The sequenced material came from synovial fluid, either unsorted or a sorted T cell fraction (not recorded which). The sequence is built from TRBV11-2 and TRBJ2-1; no D gene can be assigned with confidence. The source of this sequence is a male donor with ankylosing spondylitis. CDR3 reads: CASSPTNNEQFF. The DNA is TGTGCCAGCAGCCCTACAAACAATGAGCAGTTCTTC.